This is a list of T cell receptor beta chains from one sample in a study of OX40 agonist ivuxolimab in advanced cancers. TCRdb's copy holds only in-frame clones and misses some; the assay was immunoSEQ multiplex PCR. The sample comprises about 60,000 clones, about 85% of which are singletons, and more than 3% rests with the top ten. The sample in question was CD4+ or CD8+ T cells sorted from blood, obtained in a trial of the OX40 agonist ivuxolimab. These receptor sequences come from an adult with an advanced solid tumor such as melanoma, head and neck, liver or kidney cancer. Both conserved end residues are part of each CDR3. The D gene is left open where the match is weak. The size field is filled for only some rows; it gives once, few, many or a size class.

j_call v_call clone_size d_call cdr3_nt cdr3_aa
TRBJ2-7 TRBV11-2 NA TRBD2 TGTGCCAGCAGCTTAGATCGGGAGGCCCTAGGCTACGAGCAGTACTTC CASSLDREALGYEQYF
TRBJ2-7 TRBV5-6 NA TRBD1 TGTGCCAGCAGCACCCCGGGACAGGGTTCCTACGAGCAGTACTTC CASSTPGQGSYEQYF
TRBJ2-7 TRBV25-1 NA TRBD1 TGTGCCAGCGGACAGGACTCCTACGAGCAGTACTTC CASGQDSYEQYF
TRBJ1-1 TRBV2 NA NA TGTGCCAGCAGTGAAGGTGCGAGGGCTTCCCGCGCTTTCTTT CASSEGARASRAFF
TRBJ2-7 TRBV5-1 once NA TGCGCCAGCGGCAACCCCGGGGCGGGGGAGCAGTACTTC CASGNPGAGEQYF
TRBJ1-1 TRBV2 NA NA TGTGCCAGCAGTGAAACGAAAGGGCGCGTGAACACTGAAGCTTTCTTT CASSETKGRVNTEAFF
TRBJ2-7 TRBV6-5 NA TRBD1 TGTGCCAGCAGTTATTCCGGGACAGGGCCCTACGAGCAGTACTTC CASSYSGTGPYEQYF
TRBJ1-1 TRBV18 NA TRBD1 TGTGCCAGCTCACCAAACCGGGACAGCACTGAAGCTTTCTTT CASSPNRDSTEAFF
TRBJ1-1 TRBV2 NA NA TGTGCCAGCAGGGTGGACGGTTTCATTGAGACTGAAGCTTTCTTT CASRVDGFIETEAFF
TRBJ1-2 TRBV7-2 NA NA TGTGCCAGCTTACCGGGGGCAGAGAGTGGCTACACCTTC CASLPGAESGYTF
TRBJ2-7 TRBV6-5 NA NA TGTGCCTTTGGGGACGGATACTACGAGCAGTACTTC CAFGDGYYEQYF
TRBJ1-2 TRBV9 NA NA TGTGCCAGCAGCGTAGGCCAGGGCAACTATGGCTACACCTTC CASSVGQGNYGYTF
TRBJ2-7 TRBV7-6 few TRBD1 TGTGCCAGCAGCTTGACAGGGGAGAACGAGCAGTACTTC CASSLTGENEQYF
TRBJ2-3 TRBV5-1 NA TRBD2 TGCGCCAGCAACCTAGCGGGGGGGCAGGCAGATACGCAGTATTTT CASNLAGGQADTQYF
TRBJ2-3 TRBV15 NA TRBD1 TGTGCCACCAGCACCCGACAGGGGGCAGGCACAGATACGCAGTATTTT CATSTRQGAGTDTQYF
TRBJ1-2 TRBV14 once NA TGTGCCAGCAGCCAAGGCTTTAACTATGGCTACACCTTC CASSQGFNYGYTF
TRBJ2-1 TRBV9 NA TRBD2 TGTGCCAGCAGTCGTAGAGCGGGGTCGCGGGGGAGCTCCTACAATGAGCAGTTCTTC CASSRRAGSRGSSYNEQFF
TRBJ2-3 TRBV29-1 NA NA TGCAGCGTTGAGGCAGCCGATGGCACAGATACGCAGTATTTT CSVEAADGTDTQYF
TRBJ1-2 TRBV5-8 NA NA TGTGCCAGCACCCCTGACAGGAACTATGGCTACACCTTC CASTPDRNYGYTF
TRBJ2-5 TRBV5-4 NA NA TGTGCCAGCAGCGTCTACGAGACCCAGTACTTC CASSVYETQYF
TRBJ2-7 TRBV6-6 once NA TGTGCCAGCAGTCCTCTTTCCTACGAGCAGTACTTC CASSPLSYEQYF
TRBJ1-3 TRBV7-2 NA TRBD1 TGTGCCAGCAGCGCTGGACAGGGCCGCGTCGGAAACACCATATATTTT CASSAGQGRVGNTIYF
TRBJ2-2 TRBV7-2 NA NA TGTGCCAGCAGCTCTGGGGGGAGGTACACCGGGGAGCTGTTTTTT CASSSGGRYTGELFF
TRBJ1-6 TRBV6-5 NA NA TGTGCCAGCAGGCTTGGCGGCTATAATTCACCCCTCCACTTT CASRLGGYNSPLHF
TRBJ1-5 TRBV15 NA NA TGTGCCACCAGCAGAGGCAACGGCAATCAGCCCCAGCATTTT CATSRGNGNQPQHF
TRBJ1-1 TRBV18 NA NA TGTGCCAGCTCACATAGTCGCGAGGGCACTGAAGCTTTCTTT CASSHSREGTEAFF
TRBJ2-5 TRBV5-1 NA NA TGCGCCAGCAGCTTGGAGCCCAAGACCCAGTACTTC CASSLEPKTQYF
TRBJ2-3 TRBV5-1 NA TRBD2 TGCGCCAGCAGACGGACTAGCGGGGAGGTTAGCACAGATACGCAGTATTTT CASRRTSGEVSTDTQYF
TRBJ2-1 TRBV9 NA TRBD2 TGTGCCTCCTCGACCCGCGGGGGGGGTTCCTACAATGAGCAGTTCTTC CASSTRGGGSYNEQFF
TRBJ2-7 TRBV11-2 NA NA TGTGCCAGCAGCCCCGCTAGCACCCCAAGCTCCTACGAGCAGTACTTC CASSPASTPSSYEQYF
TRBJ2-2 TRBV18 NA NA TGTGCCAGCTCACCCCAGGAGGGGATCGGGGAGCTGTTTTTT CASSPQEGIGELFF
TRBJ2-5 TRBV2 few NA TGTGCCAGCAGGGCCGGCCCTGGGGAGACCCAGTACTTC CASRAGPGETQYF
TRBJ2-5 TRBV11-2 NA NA TGTGCCAGCAGGGATCCCGGGCCGGTGGAGACCCAGTACTTC CASRDPGPVETQYF
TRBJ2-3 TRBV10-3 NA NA TGTGCCATAGGACAGAACACAGATACGCAGTATTTT CAIGQNTDTQYF
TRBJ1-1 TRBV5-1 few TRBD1 TGCGCCAGCAGCAGACAGGGGAGTGGGGAAACTGAAGCTTTCTTT CASSRQGSGETEAFF
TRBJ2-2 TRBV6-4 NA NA TGTGCCAGCAGTCCTCAGGGGAACACCGGGGAGCTGTTTTTT CASSPQGNTGELFF
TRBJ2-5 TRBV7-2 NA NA TGTGCCAGCAGCTTAGCGACATTTGGGGAGACCCAGTACTTC CASSLATFGETQYF
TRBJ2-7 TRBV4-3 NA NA TGCGCCAGCAGATGGACTCCAACGGCCTACGAGCAGTACTTC CASRWTPTAYEQYF
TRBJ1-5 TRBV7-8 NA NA TGTGCCAGCACCCTAGAGGGTGGCAGGGGCAATCAGCCCCAGCATTTT CASTLEGGRGNQPQHF
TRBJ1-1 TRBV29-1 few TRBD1 TGCAGCGTAGCACAGGGGATAGACACTGAAGCTTTCTTT CSVAQGIDTEAFF
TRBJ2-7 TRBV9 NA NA TGTGCCAGCAGCGTAAGAGGGGACGGGGGCGAGCAGTACTTC CASSVRGDGGEQYF
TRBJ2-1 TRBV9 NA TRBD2 TGTGCCAGCAGCGTAGGCGGGGGCTCCTACAATGAGCAGTTCTTC CASSVGGGSYNEQFF
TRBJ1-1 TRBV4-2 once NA TGTGCCAGCAGCCAAGGTCTCAGGGATTCCCCTGAAGCTTTCTTT CASSQGLRDSPEAFF
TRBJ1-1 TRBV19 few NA TGTGCCAGTATCGCCCGGGGGGAACAGGACACTGAAGCTTTCTTT CASIARGEQDTEAFF
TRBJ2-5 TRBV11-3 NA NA TGTGCCAGCAATGGGGAGGAGGAGTTTATCAGGGAGACCCAGTACTTC CASNGEEEFIRETQYF
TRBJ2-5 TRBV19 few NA TGTGCCAGTAGTCGCGGGGTTGCGCAGGAGACCCAGTACTTC CASSRGVAQETQYF
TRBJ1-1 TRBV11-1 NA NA TGTGCCAGCAGCTTTGGGAAGGACACTGAAGCTTTCTTT CASSFGKDTEAFF
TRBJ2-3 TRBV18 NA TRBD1 TGTGCCAGCTCACCGGGACAGGGCCCACCAGATACGCAGTATTTT CASSPGQGPPDTQYF
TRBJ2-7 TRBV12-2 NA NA TGTGCAAGTCGCTTAGGGCTAACCCTAGCCTACGAGCAGTACTTC CASRLGLTLAYEQYF
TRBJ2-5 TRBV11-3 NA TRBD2 TGTGCCAGCAGCCCCCAAGGTAGCGGGGTCCAAGAGACCCAGTACTTC CASSPQGSGVQETQYF